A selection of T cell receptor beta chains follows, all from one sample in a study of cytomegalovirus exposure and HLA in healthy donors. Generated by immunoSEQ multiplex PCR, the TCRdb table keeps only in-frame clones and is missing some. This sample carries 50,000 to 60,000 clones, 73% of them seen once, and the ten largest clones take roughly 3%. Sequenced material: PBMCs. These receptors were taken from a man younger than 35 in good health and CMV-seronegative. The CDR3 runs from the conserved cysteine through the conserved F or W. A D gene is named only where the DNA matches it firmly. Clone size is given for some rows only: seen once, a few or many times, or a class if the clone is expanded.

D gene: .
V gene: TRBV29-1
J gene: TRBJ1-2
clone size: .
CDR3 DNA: TGCAGCGTTGTTTCCGGGACATCTGGCTACACCTTC
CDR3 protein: CSVVSGTSGYTF

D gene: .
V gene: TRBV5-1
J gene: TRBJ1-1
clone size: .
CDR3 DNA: TGCGCCAGCAGCTTGGAGGACAGGAACACTGAAGCTTTCTTT
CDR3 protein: CASSLEDRNTEAFF

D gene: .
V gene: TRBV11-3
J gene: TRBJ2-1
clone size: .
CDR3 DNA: TGTGCCAGCAGCTTACCGGGCTACAATGAGCAGTTCTTC
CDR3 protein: CASSLPGYNEQFF

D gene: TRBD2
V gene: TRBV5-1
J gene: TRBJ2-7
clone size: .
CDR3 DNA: TGCGCCAGCAGTCCTCTTAGCGGGAGCTACGAGCAGTACTTC
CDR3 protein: CASSPLSGSYEQYF

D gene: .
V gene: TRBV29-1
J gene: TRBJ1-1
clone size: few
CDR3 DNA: TGCAGCGTTGACCAGGGGCTGAACACTGAAGCTTTCTTT
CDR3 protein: CSVDQGLNTEAFF

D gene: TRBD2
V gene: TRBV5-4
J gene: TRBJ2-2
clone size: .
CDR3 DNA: TGTGCCAGCAGCTCTTCTAGCGGGAGGGACGCCGGGGAGCTGTTTTTT
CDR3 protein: CASSSSSGRDAGELFF

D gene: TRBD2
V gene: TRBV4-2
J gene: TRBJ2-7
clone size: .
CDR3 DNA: TGTGCCAGCAGCCAAGCACTAGCGGGACCCTACGAGCAGTACTTC
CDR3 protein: CASSQALAGPYEQYF

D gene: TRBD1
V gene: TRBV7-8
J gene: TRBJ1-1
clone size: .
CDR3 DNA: TGTGCCAGCAGCTTAATGCAGGGGGGCGTCACTGAAGCTTTCTTT
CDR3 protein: CASSLMQGGVTEAFF

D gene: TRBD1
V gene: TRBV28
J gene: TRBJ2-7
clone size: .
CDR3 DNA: TGTGCCAGCAGTTTAGTTGGGACAGGGGCCTACGAGCAGTACTTC
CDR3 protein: CASSLVGTGAYEQYF

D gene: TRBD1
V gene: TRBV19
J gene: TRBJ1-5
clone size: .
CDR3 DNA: TGTGCCAGTAGTCCCCAAACAGGGGTCTACAATCAGCCCCAGCATTTT
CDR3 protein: CASSPQTGVYNQPQHF

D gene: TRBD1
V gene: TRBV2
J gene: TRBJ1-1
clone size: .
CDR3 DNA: TGTGCCAGCAGGCAAAGGACAGGGGGCTTGACGGCTGAAGCTTTCTTT
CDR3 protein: CASRQRTGGLTAEAFF

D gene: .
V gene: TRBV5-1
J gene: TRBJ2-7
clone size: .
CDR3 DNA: TGCGCCAGCAGCTTGACAGGGCCCTACGAGCAGTACTTC
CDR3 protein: CASSLTGPYEQYF

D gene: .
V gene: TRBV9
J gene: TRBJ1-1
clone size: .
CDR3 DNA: TGTGCCAGCAGCGTAGGGCCATCATTGAACACTGAAGCTTTCTTT
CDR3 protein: CASSVGPSLNTEAFF

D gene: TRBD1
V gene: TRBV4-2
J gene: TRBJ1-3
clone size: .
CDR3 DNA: TGTGCCAGCAGCCAAGACGGTATCGGGACAGGGTCTGGAAACACCATATATTTT
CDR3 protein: CASSQDGIGTGSGNTIYF

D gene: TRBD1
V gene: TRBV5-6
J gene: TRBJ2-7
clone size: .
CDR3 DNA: TGTGCCAGCAGCTTCTGGGACAGGGCCTACGAGCAGTACTTC
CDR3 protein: CASSFWDRAYEQYF

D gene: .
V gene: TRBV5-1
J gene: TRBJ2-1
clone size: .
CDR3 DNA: TGCGCCAGCAGCGTTAAACTAGCCTACAATGAGCAGTTCTTC
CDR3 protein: CASSVKLAYNEQFF

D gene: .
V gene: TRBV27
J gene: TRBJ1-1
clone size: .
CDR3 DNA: TGTGCCAGCAGTTTAGCCGTGAGCACTGAAGCTTTCTTT
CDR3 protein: CASSLAVSTEAFF

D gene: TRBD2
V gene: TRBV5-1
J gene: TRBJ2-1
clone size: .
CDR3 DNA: TGCGCCAGCAGCCACCGACGGGGGGGAGGCTCCTACAATGAGCAGTTCTTC
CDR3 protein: CASSHRRGGGSYNEQFF

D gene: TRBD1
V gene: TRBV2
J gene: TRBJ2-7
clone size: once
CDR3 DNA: TGTGCCAGCAAAGAGACAGGGGTCCTCTCCTACGAGCAGTACTTC
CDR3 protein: CASKETGVLSYEQYF

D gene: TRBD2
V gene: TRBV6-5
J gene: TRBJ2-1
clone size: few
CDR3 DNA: TGTGCCAGCAGTCACGGACTAGCGATCGACAATGAGCAGTTCTTC
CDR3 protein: CASSHGLAIDNEQFF

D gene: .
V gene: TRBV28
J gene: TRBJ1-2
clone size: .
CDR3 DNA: TGTGCCAGCATGGAGGGTCGGGGCTACACCTTC
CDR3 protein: CASMEGRGYTF

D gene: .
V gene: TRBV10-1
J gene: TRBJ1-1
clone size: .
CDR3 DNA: TGCGCCAGCAGTGAGTCCGGGGGGATGAACACTGAAGCTTTCTTT
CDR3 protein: CASSESGGMNTEAFF

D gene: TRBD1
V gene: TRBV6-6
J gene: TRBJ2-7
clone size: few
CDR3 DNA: TGTGCCAGCAGTCCACAGGGGTTTGCCTACGAGCAGTACTTC
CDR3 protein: CASSPQGFAYEQYF

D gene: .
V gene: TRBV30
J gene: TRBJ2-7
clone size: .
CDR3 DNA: TGTGCCTGGGGTAGATCTTCGGGGCAGTACTTC
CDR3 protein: CAWGRSSGQYF

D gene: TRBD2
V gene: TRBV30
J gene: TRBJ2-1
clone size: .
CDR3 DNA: TGTGCCTGGAGTGCCCTAGCGGGACCAGGTGGTGAGCAGTTCTTC
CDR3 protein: CAWSALAGPGGEQFF

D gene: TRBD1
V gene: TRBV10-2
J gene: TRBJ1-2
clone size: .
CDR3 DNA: TGCGCCAGCAGTGAAGTGGACAGGGGGCGTGTTGGCTACACCTTC
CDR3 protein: CASSEVDRGRVGYTF

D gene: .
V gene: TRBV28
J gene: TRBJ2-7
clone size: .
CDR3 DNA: TGTGCCAGCAGCAGGGCAGAGGATCTCTACGAGCAGTACTTC
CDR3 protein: CASSRAEDLYEQYF